The subject of this entry is one T cell receptor beta chain. The antigen remains unidentified. This sample was taken from a study of CD8 T cells in ankylosing spondylitis. Germline loops: CDR1 SGHRS, CDR2 YFSETQ. Trimming took 4 bases from V and 6 from J, leaving 12 bases between them. CDR3 length: 13 amino acids. Study-level findings and limits: In the blood and synovial fluid of reactive arthritis, some motif variants had been previously reported. A TCR beta motif of eight highly homologous variants appeared characteristic of ankylosing spondylitis blood.

Quantitative 5'-RACE with molecular barcodes generated TCR beta libraries. Via MiXCR, TCRdb re-called the 5' RACE reads, giving one row per CDR3 protein. The repertoire includes about 150,000 distinct CDR3 sequences, around 43% of them detected once, and roughly 15% sits in the top ten. This TCR came from a male donor with ankylosing spondylitis. V and J are TRBV5-1 and TRBJ2-3; TRBD1 is a possible D gene (5 bases). Source material: synovial fluid, either unsorted or a sorted T cell fraction (not recorded which). CDR3 region: CASSLRQSDTQYF. CDR3 nucleotide sequence: TGCGCCAGCAGCCTACGACAGTCCGATACGCAGTATTTT.